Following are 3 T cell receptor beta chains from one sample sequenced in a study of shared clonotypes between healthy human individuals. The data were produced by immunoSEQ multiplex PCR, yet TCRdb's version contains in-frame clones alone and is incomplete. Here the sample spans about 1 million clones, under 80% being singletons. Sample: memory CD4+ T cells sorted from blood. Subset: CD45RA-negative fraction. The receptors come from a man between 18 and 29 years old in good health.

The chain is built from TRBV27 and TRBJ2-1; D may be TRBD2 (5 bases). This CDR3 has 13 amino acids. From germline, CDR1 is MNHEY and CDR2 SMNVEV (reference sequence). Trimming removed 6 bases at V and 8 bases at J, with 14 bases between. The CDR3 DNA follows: TGTGCCAGCAGAACCCTGGACTCTTATGAGCAGTTCTTC. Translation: CASRTLDSYEQFF.

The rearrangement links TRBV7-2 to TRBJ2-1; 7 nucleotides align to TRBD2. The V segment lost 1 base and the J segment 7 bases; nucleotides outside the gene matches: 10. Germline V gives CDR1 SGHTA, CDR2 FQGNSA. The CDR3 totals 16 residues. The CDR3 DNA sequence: TGTGCCAGCAGCTTAGTTGTGGGAGGGCCGGGGAATGAGCAGTTCTTC. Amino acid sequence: CASSLVVGGPGNEQFF.

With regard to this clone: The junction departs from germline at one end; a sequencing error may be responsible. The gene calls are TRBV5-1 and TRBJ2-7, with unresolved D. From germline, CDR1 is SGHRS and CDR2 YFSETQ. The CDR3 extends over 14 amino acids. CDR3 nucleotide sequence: TGCGCCAGCAGATTGGATCCCGGCCCCTACGAGCAGTACTTC. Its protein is CASRLDPGPYEQYF.